The clone carrying this TCR beta chain has ten or more counts. The antigen is undetermined. Germline V gene sequence: CDR1 ENHRY, CDR2 SYGVKD. Trimming took off 0 bases at V and 5 bases at J, with 11 bases between the two ends. CDR3 length equals 14 residues. CDR3 regions were amplified by Arm-PCR using iRepertoire HTBI primers to build TCR beta libraries. TCRdb re-called the multiplex PCR reads through MiXCR, storing one row per CDR3 protein. This repertoire shows a few hundred thousand distinct CDR3 sequences, around 23% found once; its top ten account for around 30%. This sample was taken from a study of regulatory T cells in long-lasting Graves disease. Study-level background: Patients with persistent Graves' disease had over 5 years of antithyroid drugs and persistent TSH receptor antibodies.

Study-wide findings and caveats: Persistent disease was characterized by preferential usage of TRBV28, TRBJ1-2 and TRBJ2-5.

As to time point: persistent/refractory GD, antithyroid drugs over 5 years with positive TRAb. PBMCs provided the RNA from which the TCR library was made. V is TRBV10-3 and J is TRBJ2-7; D call uncertain. This TCR was sampled from a woman between 35 and 50 years old with Graves disease. The sequenced sample was peripheral blood mononuclear cells (PBMCs), obtained when the disease was refractory, from a patient treated with antithyroid drugs. The CDR3, as DNA: TGTGCCATCAGTGAGTCGATCACAAGCGACGAGCAGTACTTC. Its protein product is CAISESITSDEQYF.